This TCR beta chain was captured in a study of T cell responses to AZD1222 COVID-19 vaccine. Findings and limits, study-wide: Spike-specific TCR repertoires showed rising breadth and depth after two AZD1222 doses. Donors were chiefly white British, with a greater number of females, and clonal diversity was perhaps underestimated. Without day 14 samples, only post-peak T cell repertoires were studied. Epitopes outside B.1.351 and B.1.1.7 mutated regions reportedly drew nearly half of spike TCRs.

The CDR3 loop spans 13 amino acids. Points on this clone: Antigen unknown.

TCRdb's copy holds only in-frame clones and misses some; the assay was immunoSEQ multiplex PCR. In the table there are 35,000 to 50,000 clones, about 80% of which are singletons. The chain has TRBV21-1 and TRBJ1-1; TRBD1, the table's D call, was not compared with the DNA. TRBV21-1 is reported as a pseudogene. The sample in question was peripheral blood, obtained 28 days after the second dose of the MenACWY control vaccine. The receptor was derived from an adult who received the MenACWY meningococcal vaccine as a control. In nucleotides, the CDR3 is TGTGCCAGCACCGACGGACAGGGGGCTGAAGCTTTCTTT. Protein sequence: CASTDGQGAEAFF.